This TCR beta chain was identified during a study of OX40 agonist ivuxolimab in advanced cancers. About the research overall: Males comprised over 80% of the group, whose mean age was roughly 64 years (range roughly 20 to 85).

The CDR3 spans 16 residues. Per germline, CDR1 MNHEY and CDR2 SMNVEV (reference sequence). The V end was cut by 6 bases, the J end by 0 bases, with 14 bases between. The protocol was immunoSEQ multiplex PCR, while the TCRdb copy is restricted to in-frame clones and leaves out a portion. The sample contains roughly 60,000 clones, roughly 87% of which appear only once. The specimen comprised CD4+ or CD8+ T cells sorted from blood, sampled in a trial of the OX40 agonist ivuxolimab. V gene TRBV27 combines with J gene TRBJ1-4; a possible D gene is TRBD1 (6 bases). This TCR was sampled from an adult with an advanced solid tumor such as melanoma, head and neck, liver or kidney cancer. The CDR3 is CASSPGTLATNEKLFF. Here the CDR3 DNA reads TGTGCCAGCAGCCCCGGGACACTAGCAACTAATGAAAAACTGTTTTTT.